This T cell receptor beta chain was recorded in a study of CD8 T cells in Susac syndrome. Findings of the study overall: The authors found no clonal expansion in Susac syndrome CD4+ T cell repertoires.

When the RNA was reverse transcribed, random hexamers were used with an input of about 0.5 to 1 ug. In TCRdb, the immunoSEQ multiplex PCR reads were re-called with MiXCR into one record per CDR3 protein. This table has 200,000 to 300,000 distinct CDR3 sequences, 90% to 96% appearing once. This clonotype was found a few times. As yet, its antigen is unknown. Trimming took 2 bases from V and 4 from J, leaving 2 bases between them. In germline, CDR1 is LGHDT, CDR2 YNNKEL (reference sequence). The CDR3 length is 12 residues. CD8+ and CD4+ blood T cells underwent TCR beta sequencing. Negative isolation yielded CD4+ and CD8+ T cells, and FACS enriched TEMRA cells.

The chain is built from TRBV3-1 and TRBJ2-2; D uncertain. The receptor comes from a human donor with Susac syndrome. Material: CD4+ T cells from PBMCs. The DNA of the CDR3 is TGTGCCAGCAGCCAACTCACCGGGGAGCTGTTTTTT. It specifies CASSQLTGELFF.